This paragraph covers one TCR beta chain sequence. Its matching antigen is unknown. Using constant-segment primers, 5'RACE produced TCR alpha and TCR beta cDNA libraries carrying sample barcodes and UMIs. TCRdb redid the calling of the 5' RACE reads with MiXCR, one entry per CDR3 protein. This table holds about 430,000 distinct CDR3 sequences, roughly 24% found once. V gave up 5 bases and J gave up 3 bases, with 14 bases separating them. Germline values: CDR1 SQVTM, CDR2 ANQGSEA. The CDR3 length is 13 residues. The data were obtained in a study of T-cell memory formation after mild COVID-19. Study-wide results and caveats: Contracting CD4+ clones lay largely in CM and EM, with CD8+ ones residing in EMRA. Clones contracting over day 15 to 85 were CD4/CD8 balanced, with later expanders leaning CD4+.

Sequenced sample: PBMCs or a T cell subset sorted from them (not recorded which). The sequence was collected from an adult woman who had mild COVID-19 (a few samples of this study predate the infection). Cell type and time point are not known. This rearrangement joins TRBV29-1 to TRBJ2-7; perhaps TRBD1 as D (5 bases). This CDR3 is CSVSTAVNYEQYF. In nucleotides, the CDR3 is TGCAGCGTTTCGACAGCTGTCAACTACGAGCAGTACTTC.